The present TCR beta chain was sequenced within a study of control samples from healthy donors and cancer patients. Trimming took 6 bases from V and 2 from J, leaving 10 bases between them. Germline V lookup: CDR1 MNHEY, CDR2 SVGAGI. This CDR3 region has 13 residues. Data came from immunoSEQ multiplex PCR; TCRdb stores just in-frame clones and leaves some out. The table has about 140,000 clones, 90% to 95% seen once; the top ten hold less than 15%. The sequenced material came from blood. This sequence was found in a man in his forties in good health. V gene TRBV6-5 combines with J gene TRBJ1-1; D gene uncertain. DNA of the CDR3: TGTGCCAGCAGAAGGATGAAAAACACTGAAGCTTTCTTT. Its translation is CASRRMKNTEAFF.